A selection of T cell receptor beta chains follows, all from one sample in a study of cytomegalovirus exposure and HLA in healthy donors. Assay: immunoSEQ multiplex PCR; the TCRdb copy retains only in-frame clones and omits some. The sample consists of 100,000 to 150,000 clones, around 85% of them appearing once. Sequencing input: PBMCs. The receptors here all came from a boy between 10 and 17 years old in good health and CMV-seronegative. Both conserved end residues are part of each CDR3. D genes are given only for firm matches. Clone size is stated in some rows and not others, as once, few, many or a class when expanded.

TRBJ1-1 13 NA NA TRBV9 CASSVDPSGLSFF TGTGCCAGCAGCGTAGACCCCTCAGGGTTATCTTTCTTT
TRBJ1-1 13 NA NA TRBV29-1 CSAQNRRGTEAFF TGCAGCGCCCAAAACAGGAGGGGTACTGAAGCTTTCTTT
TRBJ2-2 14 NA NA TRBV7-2 CASSLDSGTGELFF TGTGCCAGCAGCTTGGATAGCGGCACCGGGGAGCTGTTTTTT
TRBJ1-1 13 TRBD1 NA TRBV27 CASSGRDRLFAFF TGTGCCAGCAGTGGAAGGGACAGGTTATTCGCTTTCTTT
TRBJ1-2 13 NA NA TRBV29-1 CSVQTAGNYGYTF TGCAGCGTCCAAACAGCGGGCAACTATGGCTACACCTTC
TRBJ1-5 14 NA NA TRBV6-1 CASSEAGARQPQHF TGTGCCAGCAGTGAAGCAGGGGCGCGTCAGCCCCAGCATTTT
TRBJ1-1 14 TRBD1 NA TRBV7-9 CASSTGQWNTEAFF TGTGCCAGCAGCACGGGACAGTGGAACACTGAAGCTTTCTTT
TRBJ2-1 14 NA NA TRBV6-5 CATSYLAPGNEQFF TGTGCCACCTCTTACTTAGCCCCCGGCAATGAGCAGTTCTTC
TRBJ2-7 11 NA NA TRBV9 CASSSGYEQYF TGTGCCAGCAGTTCGGGATACGAGCAGTACTTC
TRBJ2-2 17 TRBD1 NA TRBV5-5 CASSLDRGTTKTGELFF TGTGCCAGCAGCTTGGACAGGGGCACGACCAAGACCGGGGAGCTGTTTTTT
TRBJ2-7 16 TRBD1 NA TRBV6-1 CASSELGQGGTYEQYF TGTGCCAGCAGTGAATTAGGACAGGGGGGAACCTACGAGCAGTACTTC
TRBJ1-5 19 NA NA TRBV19 CASSTDLFGILYSNQPQHF TGTGCCAGTAGTACCGATTTATTCGGGATTTTATATAGCAATCAGCCCCAGCATTTT
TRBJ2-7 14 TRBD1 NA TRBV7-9 CASNTGAGSYEQYF TGTGCCAGTAATACAGGGGCAGGATCCTACGAGCAGTACTTC
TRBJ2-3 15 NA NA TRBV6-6 CASSSPGISTDTQYF TGTGCCAGCAGTTCACCGGGGATTAGCACAGATACGCAGTATTTT
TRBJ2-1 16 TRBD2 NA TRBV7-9 CASSPLAGVGYNEQFF TGTGCCAGCAGCCCCTTAGCGGGAGTAGGGTACAATGAGCAGTTCTTC
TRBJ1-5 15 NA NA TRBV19 CASTRGQYSNQPQHF TGTGCCAGTACCAGAGGACAGTATAGCAATCAGCCCCAGCATTTT
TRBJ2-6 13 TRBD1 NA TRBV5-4 CASSLWDRAVLTF TGTGCCAGCAGCTTGTGGGACAGAGCTGTCCTGACTTTC
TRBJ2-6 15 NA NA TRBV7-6 CASSREVVGANVLTF TGTGCCAGCAGTCGAGAGGTGGTTGGGGCCAACGTCCTGACTTTC
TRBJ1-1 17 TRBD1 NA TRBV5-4 CASSRPGTGALNTEAFF TGTGCCAGCAGCCGACCTGGGACAGGCGCCCTAAACACTGAAGCTTTCTTT
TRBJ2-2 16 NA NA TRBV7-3 CASSLSSGESFGELFF TGTGCCAGCAGCTTATCCTCGGGAGAATCATTCGGGGAGCTGTTTTTT
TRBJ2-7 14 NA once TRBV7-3 CASSLFGSDGEQYF TGTGCCAGCAGCTTATTCGGGAGTGATGGCGAGCAGTACTTC
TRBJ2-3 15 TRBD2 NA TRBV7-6 CASSSGTSYTDTQYF TGTGCCAGCAGCTCCGGGACTAGCTACACAGATACGCAGTATTTT
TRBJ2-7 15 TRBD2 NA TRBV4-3 CASSQEGLAGREQYF TGCGCCAGCAGCCAAGAGGGACTAGCGGGACGCGAGCAGTACTTC
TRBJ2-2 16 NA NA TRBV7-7 CASSPSRAGNTGELFF TGTGCCAGCAGCCCATCCCGAGCGGGGAACACCGGGGAGCTGTTTTTT
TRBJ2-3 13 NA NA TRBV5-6 CASSLRQVDTQYF TGTGCCAGCAGCTTGAGACAGGTAGATACGCAGTATTTT
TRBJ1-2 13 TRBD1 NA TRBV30 CAWSSDRASGYTF TGTGCCTGGAGTTCGGACAGGGCGAGTGGCTACACCTTC
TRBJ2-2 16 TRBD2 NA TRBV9 CASSPTGGGQNGELFF TGTGCCAGCAGCCCCACGGGGGGGGGCCAAAACGGGGAGCTGTTTTTT
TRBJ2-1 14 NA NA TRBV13 CASSLVTGPNEQFF TGTGCCAGCAGCTTAGTAACAGGACCCAATGAGCAGTTCTTC
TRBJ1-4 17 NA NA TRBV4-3 CASSQDLDSQGNEKLFF TGCGCCAGCAGCCAAGACCTTGACAGCCAGGGAAATGAAAAACTGTTTTTT
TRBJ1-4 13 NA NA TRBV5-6 CASSSGFMEGLFF TGTGCCAGCAGTTCGGGATTTATGGAGGGCCTGTTTTTT
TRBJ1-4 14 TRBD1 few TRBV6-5 CASTEGQGAEKLFF TGTGCCAGCACTGAAGGACAGGGGGCGGAAAAACTGTTTTTT
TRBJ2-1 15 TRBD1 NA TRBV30 CAWSGTARISNEQFF TGTGCCTGGAGCGGGACAGCGCGCATAAGTAATGAGCAGTTCTTC
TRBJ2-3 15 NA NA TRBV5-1 CASSSWGPGTDTQYF TGCGCCAGCAGCTCCTGGGGGCCCGGAACAGATACGCAGTATTTT
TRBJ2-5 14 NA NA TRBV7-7 CASSGGTGGGAQYF TGTGCTAGCAGCGGAGGGACAGGTGGGGGGGCCCAGTACTTC
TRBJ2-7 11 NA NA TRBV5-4 CASSFGYEQYF TGTGCCAGCAGCTTCGGCTACGAGCAGTACTTC
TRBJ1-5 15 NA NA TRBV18 CASSSSGVNNQPQHF TGTGCCAGCTCATCCTCAGGGGTGAACAATCAGCCCCAGCATTTT
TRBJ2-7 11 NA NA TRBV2 CASSGKYEQYF TGTGCCAGCAGTGGTAAATACGAGCAGTACTTC
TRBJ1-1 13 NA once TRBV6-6 CASSDGRDTEAFF TGTGCCAGCAGCGACGGGCGGGACACTGAAGCTTTCTTT
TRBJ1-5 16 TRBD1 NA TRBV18 CASSPGQLWSNQPQHF TGTGCCAGCTCACCGGGACAGCTTTGGAGCAATCAGCCCCAGCATTTT
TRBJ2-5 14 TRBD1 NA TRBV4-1 CASSQDAGGETQYF TGCGCCAGCAGCCAAGATGCAGGGGGAGAGACCCAGTACTTC
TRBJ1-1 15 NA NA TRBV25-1 CASSDFVRRNTEAFF TGTGCCAGCAGTGACTTCGTAAGGAGGAACACTGAAGCTTTCTTT
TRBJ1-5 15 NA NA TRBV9 CASSERPEGNQPQHF TGTGCCAGCAGCGAAAGGCCGGAGGGCAATCAGCCCCAGCATTTT
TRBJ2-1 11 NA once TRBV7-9 CASSSQDEQFF TGTGCCAGCAGCTCCCAGGATGAGCAGTTCTTC
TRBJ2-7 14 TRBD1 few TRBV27 CASSTDRGPYEQYF TGTGCCAGCAGTACGGACAGGGGGCCCTACGAGCAGTACTTC
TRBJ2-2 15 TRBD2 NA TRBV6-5 CASHPSGWNTGELFF TGTGCCAGCCACCCTAGCGGTTGGAACACCGGGGAGCTGTTTTTT
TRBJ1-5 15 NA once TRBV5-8 CASSLEGAGNQPQHF TGTGCCAGCAGCTTGGAAGGGGCTGGGAATCAGCCCCAGCATTTT
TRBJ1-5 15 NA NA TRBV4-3 CASSQDLNSNQPQHF TGCGCCAGCAGCCAAGATTTAAATAGCAATCAGCCCCAGCATTTT
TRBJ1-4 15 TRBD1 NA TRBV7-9 CASSSRTGPNEKLFF TGTGCCAGCAGCTCGAGGACAGGACCTAATGAAAAACTGTTTTTT